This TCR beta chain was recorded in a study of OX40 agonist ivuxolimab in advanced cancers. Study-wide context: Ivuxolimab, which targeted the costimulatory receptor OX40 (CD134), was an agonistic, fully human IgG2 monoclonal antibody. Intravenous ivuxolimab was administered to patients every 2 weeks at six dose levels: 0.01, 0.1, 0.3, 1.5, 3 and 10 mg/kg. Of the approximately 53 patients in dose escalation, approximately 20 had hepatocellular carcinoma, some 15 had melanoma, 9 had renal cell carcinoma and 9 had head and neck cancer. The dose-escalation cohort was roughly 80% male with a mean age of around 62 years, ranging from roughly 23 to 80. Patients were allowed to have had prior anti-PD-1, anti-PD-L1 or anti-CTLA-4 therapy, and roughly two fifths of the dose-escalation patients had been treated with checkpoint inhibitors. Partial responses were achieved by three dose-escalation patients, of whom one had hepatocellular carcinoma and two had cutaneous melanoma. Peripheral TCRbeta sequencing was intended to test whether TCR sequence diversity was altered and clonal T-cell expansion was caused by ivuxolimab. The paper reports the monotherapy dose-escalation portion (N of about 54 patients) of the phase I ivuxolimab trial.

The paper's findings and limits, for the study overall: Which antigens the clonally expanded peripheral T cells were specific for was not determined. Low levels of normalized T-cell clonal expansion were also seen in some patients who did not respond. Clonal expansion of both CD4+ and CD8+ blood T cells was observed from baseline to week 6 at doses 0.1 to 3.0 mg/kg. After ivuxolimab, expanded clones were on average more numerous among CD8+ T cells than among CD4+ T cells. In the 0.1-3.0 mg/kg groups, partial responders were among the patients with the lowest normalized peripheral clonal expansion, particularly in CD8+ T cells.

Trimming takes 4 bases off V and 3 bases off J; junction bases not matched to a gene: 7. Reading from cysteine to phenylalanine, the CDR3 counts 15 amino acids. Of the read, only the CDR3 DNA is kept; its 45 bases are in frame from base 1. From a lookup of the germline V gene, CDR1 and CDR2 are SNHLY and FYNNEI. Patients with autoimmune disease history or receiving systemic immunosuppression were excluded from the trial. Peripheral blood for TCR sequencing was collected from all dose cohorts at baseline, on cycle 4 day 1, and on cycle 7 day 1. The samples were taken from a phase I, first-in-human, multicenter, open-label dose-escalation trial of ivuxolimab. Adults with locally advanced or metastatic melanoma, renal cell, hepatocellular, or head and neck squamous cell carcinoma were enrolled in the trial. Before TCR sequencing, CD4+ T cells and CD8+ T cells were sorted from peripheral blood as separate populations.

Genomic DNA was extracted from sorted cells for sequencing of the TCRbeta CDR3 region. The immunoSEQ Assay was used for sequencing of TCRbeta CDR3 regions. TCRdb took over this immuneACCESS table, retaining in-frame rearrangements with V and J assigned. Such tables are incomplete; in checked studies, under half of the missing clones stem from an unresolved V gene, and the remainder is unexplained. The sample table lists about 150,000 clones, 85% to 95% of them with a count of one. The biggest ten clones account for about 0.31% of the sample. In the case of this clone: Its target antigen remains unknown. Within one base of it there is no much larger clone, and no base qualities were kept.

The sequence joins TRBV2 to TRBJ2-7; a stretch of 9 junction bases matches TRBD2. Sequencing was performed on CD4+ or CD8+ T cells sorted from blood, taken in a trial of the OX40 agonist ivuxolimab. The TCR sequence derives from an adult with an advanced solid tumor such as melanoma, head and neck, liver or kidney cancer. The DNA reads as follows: TGTGCCAGCAGTGGGGCTAGCGGGGTTCTCTACGAGCAGTACTTC. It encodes CASSGASGVLYEQYF.